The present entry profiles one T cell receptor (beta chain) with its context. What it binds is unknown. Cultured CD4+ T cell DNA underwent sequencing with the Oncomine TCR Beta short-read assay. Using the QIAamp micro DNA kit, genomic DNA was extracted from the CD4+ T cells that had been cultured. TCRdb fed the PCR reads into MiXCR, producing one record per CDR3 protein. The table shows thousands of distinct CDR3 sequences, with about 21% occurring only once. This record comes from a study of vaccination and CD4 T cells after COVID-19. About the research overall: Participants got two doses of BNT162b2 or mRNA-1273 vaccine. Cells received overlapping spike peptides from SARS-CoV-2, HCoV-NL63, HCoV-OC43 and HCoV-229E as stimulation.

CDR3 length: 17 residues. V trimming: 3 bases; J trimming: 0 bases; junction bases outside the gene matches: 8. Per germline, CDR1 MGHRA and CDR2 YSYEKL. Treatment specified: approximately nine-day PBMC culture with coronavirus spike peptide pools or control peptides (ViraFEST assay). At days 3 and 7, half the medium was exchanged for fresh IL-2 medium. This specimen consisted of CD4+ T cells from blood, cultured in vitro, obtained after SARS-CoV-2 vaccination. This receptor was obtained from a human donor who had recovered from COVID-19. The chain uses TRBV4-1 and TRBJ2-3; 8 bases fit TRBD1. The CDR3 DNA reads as TGCGCCAGCAGCCATACCGCAGGGGGCGCGAGCACAGATACGCAGTATTTT. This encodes CASSHTAGGASTDTQYF.